The next 6 T cell receptor beta chains were all read from a single sample in a study of CD8 T cells in ankylosing spondylitis. TCRdb recomputed calls from the 5' RACE reads with MiXCR, one row per CDR3 protein. The sample has about 220,000 distinct CDR3 sequences, approximately 7.4% seen once. These receptors lack a known antigen. General study results and limits: A motif in TCR beta, a set of eight or nine highly homologous variants, appeared characteristic of ankylosing spondylitis blood.

Sequencing input: blood, either unsorted or a sorted T cell fraction (not recorded which). These receptors all stem from a male donor with ankylosing spondylitis.

This clonotype was seen many times. This chain links TRBV4-3 with TRBJ2-1, with 10 bases identical to TRBD2. Germline V CDR1 and CDR2: LGHNA, YSLEER. V lost 6 bases to trimming and J lost 3 bases; unmatched junction nucleotides: 5. The CDR3 totals 15 residues. CDR3 sequence: CASRLWTSGYNEQFF. The CDR3 DNA sequence: TGCGCCAGCAGGCTCTGGACTAGCGGCTACAATGAGCAGTTCTTC.

This clonotype was counted a few times. The chain recombines TRBV4-3 with TRBJ2-3; TRBD2 is a possible D gene (7 bases). Germline lookup yields CDR1 LGHNA and CDR2 YSLEER. CDR3 length: 16 amino acids. V gave up 0 bases and J gave up 5 bases, with 15 bases separating them. For the CDR3, the DNA is TGCGCCAGCAGCCAAGAATGGGGGGGCCTTAGAGATACGCAGTATTTT. It specifies CASSQEWGGLRDTQYF.

The V and J genes are TRBV20-1 and TRBJ2-7, with 9 bases lining up with TRBD1. The ends lost 6 bases at V and 0 bases at J; junction bases unmatched: 6. CDR3 length: 14 amino acids. Germline lookup yields CDR1 DFQATT and CDR2 SNEGSKA (reference sequence). CDR3 region: CSAGTGGPSYEQYF. DNA for the CDR3: TGCAGTGCCGGAACAGGGGGCCCCTCCTACGAGCAGTACTTC.

In its sample, this clonotype was seen many times. The chain employs TRBV24-1 and TRBJ2-1, with a tentative D call TRBD1 (6 bases). The V and J ends lost 4 bases and 7 bases respectively, with 10 bases between them. Germline V CDR1 and CDR2: KGHDR, SFDVKD. The CDR3 contains 13 residues. CDR3 region: CATSEGRGNEQFF. The CDR3 nucleotides read TGTGCCACCAGTGAGGGAAGGGGGAATGAGCAGTTCTTC.

This clonotype has a handful of counts. The chain has TRBV6-2 or TRBV6-3 and TRBJ2-7; D could derive from TRBD1 or TRBD2 (5 bases each). Germline V lookup: CDR1 MNHEY, CDR2 SVGEGT. V gave up 4 bases and J gave up 2 bases, with 12 bases separating them. CDR3 size: 14 residues. CDR3 DNA sequence: TGTGCCAGCAGTTTGGGACCGTCCCCCTACGAGCAGTACTTC. Its translation is CASSLGPSPYEQYF.

The chain links TRBV2 to TRBJ2-7; 10 bases are shared with TRBD1. Per the germline V gene, CDR1 is SNHLY and CDR2 is FYNNEI. The junction had 2 bases not matched to a gene; V was cut back by 6 bases and J by 3 bases. The CDR3 is made up of 13 amino acids. CDR3 sequence (DNA): TGTGCCAGCAGGGACAGGGGGAACTACGAGCAGTACTTC. It encodes CASRDRGNYEQYF.